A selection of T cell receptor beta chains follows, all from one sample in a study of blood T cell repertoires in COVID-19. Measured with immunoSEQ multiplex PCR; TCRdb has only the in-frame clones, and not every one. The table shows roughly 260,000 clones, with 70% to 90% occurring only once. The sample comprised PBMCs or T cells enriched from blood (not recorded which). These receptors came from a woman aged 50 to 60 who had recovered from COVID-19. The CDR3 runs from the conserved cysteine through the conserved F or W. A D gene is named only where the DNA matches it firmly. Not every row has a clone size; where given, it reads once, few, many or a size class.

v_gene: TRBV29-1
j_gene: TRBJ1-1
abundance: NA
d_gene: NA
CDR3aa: CSVQNTEAFF
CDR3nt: TGCAGCGTTCAGAACACTGAAGCTTTCTTT

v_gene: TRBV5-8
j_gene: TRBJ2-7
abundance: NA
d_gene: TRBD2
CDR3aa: CASSLAVASGAPYEQYF
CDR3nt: TGTGCCAGCAGCTTGGCGGTGGCTAGCGGGGCCCCCTACGAGCAGTACTTC

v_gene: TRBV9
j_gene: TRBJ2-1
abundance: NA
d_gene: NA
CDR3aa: CASSVEPRSDEQFF
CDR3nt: TGTGCCAGCAGCGTAGAACCTAGGAGCGATGAGCAGTTCTTC

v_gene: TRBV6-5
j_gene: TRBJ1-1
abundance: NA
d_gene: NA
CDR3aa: CASSYSDKNTEAFF
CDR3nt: TGTGCCAGCAGTTACTCCGACAAGAACACTGAAGCTTTCTTT

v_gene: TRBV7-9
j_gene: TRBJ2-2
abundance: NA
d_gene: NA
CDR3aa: CASSQDTNTGELFF
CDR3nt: TGTGCCAGCAGCCAAGACACGAACACCGGGGAGCTGTTTTTT

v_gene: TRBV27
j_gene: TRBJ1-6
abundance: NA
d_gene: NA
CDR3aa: CASSSILAAPGSPLHF
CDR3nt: TGTGCCAGCAGTTCCATCCTGGCGGCCCCAGGGTCACCCCTCCACTTT

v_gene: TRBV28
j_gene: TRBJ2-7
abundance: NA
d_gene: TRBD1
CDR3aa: CASRPAGTGGTRSHEQYF
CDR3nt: TGTGCCAGCAGGCCCGCCGGGACAGGGGGGACCCGCTCACACGAGCAGTACTTC

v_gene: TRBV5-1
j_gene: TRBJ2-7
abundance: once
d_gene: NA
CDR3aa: CASSLAEAGIYEQYF
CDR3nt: TGCGCCAGCAGCTTGGCCGAGGCAGGGATCTACGAGCAGTACTTC

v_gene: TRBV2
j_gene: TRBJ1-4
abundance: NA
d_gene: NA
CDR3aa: CASTFQGGNEKLFF
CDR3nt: TGTGCCAGCACCTTTCAGGGAGGGAATGAAAAACTGTTTTTT

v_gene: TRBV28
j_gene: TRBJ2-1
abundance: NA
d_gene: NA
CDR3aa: CASSLRGYMNEQFF
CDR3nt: TGTGCCAGCAGTTTAAGGGGGTACATGAATGAGCAGTTCTTC

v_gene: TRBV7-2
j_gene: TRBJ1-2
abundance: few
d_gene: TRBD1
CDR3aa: CASSGTTGNYGYTF
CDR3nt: TGTGCCAGCAGCGGAACGACAGGGAACTATGGCTACACCTTC

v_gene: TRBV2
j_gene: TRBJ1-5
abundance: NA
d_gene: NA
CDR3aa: CASSSGARGGQPQHF
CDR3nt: TGTGCCAGCAGTTCCGGAGCTAGGGGAGGTCAGCCCCAGCATTTT

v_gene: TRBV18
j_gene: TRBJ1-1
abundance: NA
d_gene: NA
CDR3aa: CASSSGNTEAFF
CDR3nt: TGTGCCAGCTCAAGCGGTAACACTGAAGCTTTCTTT

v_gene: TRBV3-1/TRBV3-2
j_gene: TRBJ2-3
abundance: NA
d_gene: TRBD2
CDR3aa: CASSHRLAATDTQYF
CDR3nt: TGTGCCAGCAGCCATCGACTAGCGGCAACAGATACGCAGTATTTT

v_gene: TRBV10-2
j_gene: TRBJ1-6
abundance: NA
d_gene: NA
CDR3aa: CASSESGGRSPLHF
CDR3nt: TGCGCCAGCAGTGAGTCGGGGGGGCGTTCACCCCTCCACTTT

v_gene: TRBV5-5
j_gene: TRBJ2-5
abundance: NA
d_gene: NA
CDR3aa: CASSFAGETQYF
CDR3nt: TGTGCCAGCAGCTTCGCGGGAGAGACCCAGTACTTC

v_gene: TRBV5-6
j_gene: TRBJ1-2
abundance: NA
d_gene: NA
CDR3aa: CASSAGTPYGYTF
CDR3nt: TGTGCCAGCAGCGCCGGGACACCCTATGGCTACACCTTC

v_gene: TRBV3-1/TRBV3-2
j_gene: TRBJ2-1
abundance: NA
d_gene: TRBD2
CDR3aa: CASSRSGSPYNEQFF
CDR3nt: TGTGCCAGCAGCCGGAGCGGGAGTCCGTACAATGAGCAGTTCTTC

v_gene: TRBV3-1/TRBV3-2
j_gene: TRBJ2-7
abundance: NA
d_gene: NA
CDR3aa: CASSQDAATFYEQYF
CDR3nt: TGTGCCAGCAGCCAGGATGCCGCGACTTTCTACGAGCAGTACTTC

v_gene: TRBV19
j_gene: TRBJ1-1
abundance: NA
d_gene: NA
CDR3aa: CASSMLGQGGTEAFF
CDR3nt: TGTGCCAGTAGTATGTTAGGGCAGGGCGGCACTGAAGCTTTCTTT

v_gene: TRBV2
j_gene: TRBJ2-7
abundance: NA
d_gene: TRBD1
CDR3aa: CASSRGTGAYEQYF
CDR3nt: TGTGCCAGCAGTCGTGGGACAGGGGCCTACGAGCAGTACTTC

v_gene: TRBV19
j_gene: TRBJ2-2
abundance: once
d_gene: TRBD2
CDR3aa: CASRKAGGPTGELFF
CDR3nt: TGTGCCAGTAGGAAGGCGGGAGGGCCGACCGGGGAGCTGTTTTTT

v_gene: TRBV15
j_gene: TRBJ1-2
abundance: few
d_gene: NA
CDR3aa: CATSPTEDYGYTF
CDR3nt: TGTGCCACCAGCCCCACAGAAGACTATGGCTACACCTTC

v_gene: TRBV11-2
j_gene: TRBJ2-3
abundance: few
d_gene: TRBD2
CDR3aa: CASLSGGSTQYF
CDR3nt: TGTGCCAGCCTTTCGGGAGGGAGTACGCAGTATTTT

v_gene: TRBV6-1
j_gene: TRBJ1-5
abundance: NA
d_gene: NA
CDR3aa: CASSEQQGLVDNQPQHF
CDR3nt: TGTGCCAGCAGTGAACAACAGGGTTTGGTTGACAATCAGCCCCAGCATTTT

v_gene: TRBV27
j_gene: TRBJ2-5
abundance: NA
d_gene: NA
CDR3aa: CASSWLERRPYF
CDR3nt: TGTGCCAGCAGTTGGTTAGAGCGCCGGCCGTACTTC

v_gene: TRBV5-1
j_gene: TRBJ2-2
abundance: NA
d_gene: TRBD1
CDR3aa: CASSFTGGSNTGELFF
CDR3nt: TGCGCCAGCAGCTTCACAGGGGGCTCGAACACCGGGGAGCTGTTTTTT

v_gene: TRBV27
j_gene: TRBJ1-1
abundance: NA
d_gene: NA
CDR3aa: CASSLWGRTEAFF
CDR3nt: TGTGCCAGCAGTTTATGGGGGAGGACTGAAGCTTTCTTT

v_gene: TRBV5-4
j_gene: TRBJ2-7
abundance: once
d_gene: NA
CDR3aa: CASSLDRNYEQYF
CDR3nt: TGTGCCAGCAGCTTGGACAGGAACTACGAGCAGTACTTC

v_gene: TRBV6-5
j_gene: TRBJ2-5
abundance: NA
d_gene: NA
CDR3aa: CASRNPQTGTQYF
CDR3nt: TGTGCCAGCAGAAACCCCCAGACAGGGACCCAGTACTTC

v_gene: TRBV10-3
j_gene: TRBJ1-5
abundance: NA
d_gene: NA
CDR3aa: CAISESIQGQIPQHF
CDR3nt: TGTGCCATCAGTGAGTCGATACAGGGCCAAATCCCCCAGCATTTT

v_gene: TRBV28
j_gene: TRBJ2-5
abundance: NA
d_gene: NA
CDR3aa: CASSTQGWVQETQYF
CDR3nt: TGTGCCAGCAGTACACAGGGCTGGGTCCAAGAGACCCAGTACTTC

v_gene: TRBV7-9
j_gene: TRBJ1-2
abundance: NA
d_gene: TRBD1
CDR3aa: CASSYFLTGGIHGYTF
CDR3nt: TGTGCCAGCAGCTACTTCTTAACAGGGGGGATCCATGGCTACACCTTC

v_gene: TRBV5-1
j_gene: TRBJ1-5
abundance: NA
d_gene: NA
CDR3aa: CASSLRPGPGGGPQHF
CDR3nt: TGCGCCAGCAGCTTGCGGCCGGGGCCCGGGGGAGGGCCCCAGCATTTT

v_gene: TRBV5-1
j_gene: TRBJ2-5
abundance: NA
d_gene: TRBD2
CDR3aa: CASSPTASGAQETQYF
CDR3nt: TGCGCCAGCAGCCCGACGGCTAGCGGAGCCCAAGAGACCCAGTACTTC

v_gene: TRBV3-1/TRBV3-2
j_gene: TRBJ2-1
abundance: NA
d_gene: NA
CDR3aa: CASSPRTTLRYSNEQFF
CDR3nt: TGTGCCAGCAGCCCCAGGACTACCCTTCGTTATAGCAATGAGCAGTTCTTC

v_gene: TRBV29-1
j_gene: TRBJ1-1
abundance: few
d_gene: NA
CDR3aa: CSVLRAEAFF
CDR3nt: TGCAGCGTCCTCCGTGCTGAAGCTTTCTTT

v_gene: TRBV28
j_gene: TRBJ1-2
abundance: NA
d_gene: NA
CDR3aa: CASRSVGVTPVSYGYTF
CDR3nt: TGTGCCAGCAGATCAGTCGGGGTGACACCAGTGAGCTATGGCTACACCTTC

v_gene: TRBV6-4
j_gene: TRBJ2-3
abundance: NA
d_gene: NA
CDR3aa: CASSDSRWRGTDTQYF
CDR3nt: TGTGCCAGCAGTGACTCGAGATGGCGGGGCACAGATACGCAGTATTTT

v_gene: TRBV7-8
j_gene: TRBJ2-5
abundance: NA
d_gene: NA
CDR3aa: CASSHITETQYF
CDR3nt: TGTGCCAGCAGCCACATTACGGAGACCCAGTACTTC

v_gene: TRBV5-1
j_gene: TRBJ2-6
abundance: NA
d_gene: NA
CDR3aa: CASSLGRTGANVLTF
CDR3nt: TGCGCCAGCAGCTTGGGTCGTACTGGGGCCAACGTCCTGACTTTC